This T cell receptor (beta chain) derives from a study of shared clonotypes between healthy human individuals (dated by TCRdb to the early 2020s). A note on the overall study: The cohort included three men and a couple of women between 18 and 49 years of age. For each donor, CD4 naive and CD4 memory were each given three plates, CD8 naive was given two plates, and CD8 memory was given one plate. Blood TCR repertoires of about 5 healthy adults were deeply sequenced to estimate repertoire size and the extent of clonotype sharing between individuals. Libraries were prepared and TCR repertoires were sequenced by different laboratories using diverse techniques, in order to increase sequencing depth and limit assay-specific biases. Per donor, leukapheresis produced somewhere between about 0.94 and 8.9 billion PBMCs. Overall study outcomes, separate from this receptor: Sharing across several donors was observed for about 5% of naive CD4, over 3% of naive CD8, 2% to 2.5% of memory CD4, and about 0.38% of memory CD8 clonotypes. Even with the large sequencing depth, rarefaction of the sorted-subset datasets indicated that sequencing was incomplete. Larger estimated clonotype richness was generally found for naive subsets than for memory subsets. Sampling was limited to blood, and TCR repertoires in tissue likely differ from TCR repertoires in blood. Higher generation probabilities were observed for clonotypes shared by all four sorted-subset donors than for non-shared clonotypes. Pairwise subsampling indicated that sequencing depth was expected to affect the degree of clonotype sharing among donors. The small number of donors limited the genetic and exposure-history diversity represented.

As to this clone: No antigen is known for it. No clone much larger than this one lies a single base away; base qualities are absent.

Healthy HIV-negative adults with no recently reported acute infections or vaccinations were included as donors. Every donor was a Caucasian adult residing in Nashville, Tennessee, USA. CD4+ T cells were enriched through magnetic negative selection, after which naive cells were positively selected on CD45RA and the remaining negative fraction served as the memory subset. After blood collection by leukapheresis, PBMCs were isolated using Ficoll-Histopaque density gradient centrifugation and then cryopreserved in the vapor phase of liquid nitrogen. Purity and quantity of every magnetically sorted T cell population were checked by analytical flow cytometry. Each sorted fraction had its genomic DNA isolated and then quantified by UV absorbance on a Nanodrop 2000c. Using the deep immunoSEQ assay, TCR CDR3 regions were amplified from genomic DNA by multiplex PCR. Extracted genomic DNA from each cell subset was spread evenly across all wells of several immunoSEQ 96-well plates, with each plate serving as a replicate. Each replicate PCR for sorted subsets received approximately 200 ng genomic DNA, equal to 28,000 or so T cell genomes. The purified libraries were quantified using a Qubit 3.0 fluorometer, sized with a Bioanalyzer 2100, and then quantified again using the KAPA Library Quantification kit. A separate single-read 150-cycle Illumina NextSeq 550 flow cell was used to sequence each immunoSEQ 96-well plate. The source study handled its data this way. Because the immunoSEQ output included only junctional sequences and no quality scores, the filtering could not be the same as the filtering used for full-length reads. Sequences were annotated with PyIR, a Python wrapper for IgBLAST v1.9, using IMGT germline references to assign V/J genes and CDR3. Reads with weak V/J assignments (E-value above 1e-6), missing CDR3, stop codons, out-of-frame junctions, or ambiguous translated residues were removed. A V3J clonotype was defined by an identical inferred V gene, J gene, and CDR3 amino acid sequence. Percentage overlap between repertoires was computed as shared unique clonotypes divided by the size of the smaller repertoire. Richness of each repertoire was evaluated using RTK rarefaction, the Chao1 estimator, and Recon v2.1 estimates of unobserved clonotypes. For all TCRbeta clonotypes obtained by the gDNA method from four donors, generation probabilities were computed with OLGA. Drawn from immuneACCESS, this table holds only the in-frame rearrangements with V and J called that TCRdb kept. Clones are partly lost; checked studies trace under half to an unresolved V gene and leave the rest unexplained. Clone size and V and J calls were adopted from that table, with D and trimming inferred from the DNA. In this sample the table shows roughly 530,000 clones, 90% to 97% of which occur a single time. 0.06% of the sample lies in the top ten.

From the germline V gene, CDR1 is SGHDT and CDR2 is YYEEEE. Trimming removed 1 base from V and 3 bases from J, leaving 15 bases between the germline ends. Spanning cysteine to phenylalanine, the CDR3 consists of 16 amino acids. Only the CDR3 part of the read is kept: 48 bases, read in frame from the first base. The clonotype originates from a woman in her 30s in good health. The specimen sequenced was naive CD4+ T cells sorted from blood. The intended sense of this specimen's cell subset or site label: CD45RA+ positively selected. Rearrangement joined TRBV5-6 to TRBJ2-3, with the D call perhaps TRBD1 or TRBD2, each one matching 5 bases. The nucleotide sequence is TGTGCCAGCAGCTTGAGAGGGGATGGGGTGACAGATACGCAGTATTTT. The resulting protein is CASSLRGDGVTDTQYF.